This T cell receptor (beta chain) was found in a study of blood T cell repertoires in COVID-19. Across the study: Material from acute and convalescent COVID-19 was sourced from the United States, Italy and Spain. Sources were T cells, B-cell-depleted T cells, or PBMCs; the material itself was cDNA or gDNA.

Original handling: Amplification of reference gene primers was used by the study to estimate nucleated cell counts. Profiling relied on immunoSEQ multiplex PCR, and the TCRdb table lists in-frame clones only, not all of them. V, J and clone size are those of that table, while D and trimming were read from the DNA. The sample lists roughly 280,000 clones, 89% seen once, with roughly 2.3% in the top ten. The sample consisted of peripheral blood. The TCR comes from a man aged 45-65 years with acute or convalescent COVID-19.

The CDR3: CASSEPGGNTGELFF. CDR3 bases: TGCGCCAGCAGTGAGCCAGGGGGGAACACCGGGGAGCTGTTTTTT. This rearrangement joins TRBV10-1 to TRBJ2-2, with 7 nucleotides matching TRBD1. V was clipped by 2 bases and J by 1 base; unmatched bases: 1. Germline-derived CDR1 and CDR2 are WNHNN and SYGVQD (reference sequence). The CDR3 is made up of 15 amino acids.